The entry that follows covers one T cell receptor beta chain sequence. The antigen remains unidentified. One entry per CDR3 protein results from TCRdb running MiXCR on the 5' RACE reads. The sample lists roughly 250,000 distinct CDR3 sequences, less than 20% occurring once. Germline V lookup: CDR1 KGHSH, CDR2 LQKENI. This CDR3 region has 14 residues. V was pared by 2 bases and J by 6 bases, with 14 bases between. This sample stems from a study of T-cell memory formation after mild COVID-19. Study conclusions and caveats: CD4+ contracting clones were mainly CM and EM; CD8+ ones, EMRA. Cross-reactive memory seemingly joined, as some responding clones were found in pre-infection memory.

The chain employs TRBV18 and TRBJ2-7; D possibly corresponds to TRBD1 (6 bases). Sequences were obtained from PBMCs or a T cell subset sorted from them (not recorded which). The TCR comes from a man younger than 35 who had mild COVID-19 (a few samples of this study predate the infection). Cell type and time point are not known. The CDR3 sequence is CASSPTQGSGEQYF. As DNA, the CDR3 is TGTGCCAGCTCACCAACACAGGGATCGGGCGAGCAGTACTTC.